The rows below give T cell receptor beta chains drawn from one sample of a study of metastatic and nonmetastatic thyroid tumors. MiXCR was used by TCRdb to re-call the PCR reads. Among 34,000 or so clones, 15% to 20% were seen once, and the ten largest hold roughly 8%. The sequenced sample consisted of blood. These receptors originate from a female donor with papillary thyroid cancer or a benign thyroid nodule (not recorded which). Some clones in this sample may be carry-over from other donors' samples. The conserved cysteine and the conserved F or W are not part of the CDR3 here. Each record gives: CDR3 length, J gene, V gene, D gene, clone size, CDR3 protein. A D gene is named only where the DNA matches it firmly. Part of the rows lack a size; the others show once, few, many or a class for expanded clones.

14	TRBJ2-7	TRBV4-1	-	-	ASSYDSGGQPLEQY
14	TRBJ2-1	TRBV28	-	many	ASIDGGRSSYNEQF
11	TRBJ2-1	TRBV12-3/TRBV12-4	-	many	ASSPPGVNEQF
12	TRBJ1-5	TRBV27	-	many	ASSSPSRGQPQH
14	TRBJ2-7	TRBV5-1	TRBD2	many	ASSSPNGLAVYEQY
12	TRBJ2-3	TRBV7-2	TRBD1	-	ASSMGQGRYTQY
12	TRBJ2-7	TRBV27	TRBD1	many	ASSHDRVAYEQY
12	TRBJ2-1	TRBV11-3	-	many	ASSLGGPLNEQF
13	TRBJ1-5	TRBV19	TRBD1	-	ASSPGQAGLKPQH
13	TRBJ2-3	TRBV6-4	-	few	ASSDSTGATDTQY
11	TRBJ1-2	TRBV30	TRBD1	-	AWTAGTGYGYT
10	TRBJ1-2	TRBV28	-	few	ASSWTGGGYT
10	TRBJ2-7	TRBV5-1	-	-	ASSPFGYEQY
13	TRBJ2-7	TRBV7-3	TRBD1	many	ASSRGGQGSHEQY
12	TRBJ2-7	TRBV15	TRBD1	-	ATSRGDRAAEQY
13	TRBJ2-7	TRBV6-1	-	-	ASSTRDGRSSEQY
10	TRBJ2-7	TRBV20-1	-	many	SASGAVYEQY
13	TRBJ1-3	TRBV20-1	-	medium-sized	SARGTSSSGNTIY
13	TRBJ2-3	TRBV6-4	-	medium-sized	ASRPRGNSTDTQY
14	TRBJ1-5	TRBV7-3	TRBD1	many	ASSGRQGASNQPQH
10	TRBJ2-5	TRBV20-1	-	-	SARAIQETQY
13	TRBJ2-2	TRBV29-1	TRBD1	many	SVDPGGANTGELF
14	TRBJ1-2	TRBV28	-	many	ASSSPSTARNYGYT
13	TRBJ2-3	TRBV9	-	-	ATPRGFTSTDTQY
11	TRBJ1-5	TRBV30	-	few	AWSNGGNQPQH
11	TRBJ2-1	TRBV7-3	TRBD1	many	ASSDRGRDEQF
12	TRBJ2-5	TRBV6-1	-	many	ASSELRREETQY
12	TRBJ1-1	TRBV28	-	many	ASSLLRARPEAF
13	TRBJ1-6	TRBV20-1	-	-	SARPMADNNSPLH
13	TRBJ2-5	TRBV4-1	TRBD1	medium-sized	ASSDRGKAKETQY
10	TRBJ1-2	TRBV20-1	-	many	SARDPGYGYT
14	TRBJ2-1	TRBV2	TRBD2	many	ASSYSSGALRNEQF
13	TRBJ1-5	TRBV19	-	few	ASSPARRSNQPQH
16	TRBJ2-7	TRBV9	TRBD2	many	ASSPGLAGALTAYEQY
12	TRBJ1-1	TRBV2	TRBD1	many	ASTGGQLNTEAF
11	TRBJ2-7	TRBV10-3	TRBD2	-	AISQREMAWQY
9	TRBJ1-2	TRBV28	-	many	ASSSTRGYT
12	TRBJ1-2	TRBV28	-	-	ASSTRTRRVGYT
12	TRBJ2-7	TRBV28	TRBD1	many	ASNLGTGNYEQY
11	TRBJ1-2	TRBV28	-	-	ASSLLGIYGYT
11	TRBJ1-3	TRBV28	-	-	ASSSPPPDTIY
15	TRBJ1-6	TRBV2	-	many	ASSEARIQLGNSPLH
14	TRBJ2-7	TRBV11-1	TRBD2	-	ASSLRAGGPGEEQY
12	TRBJ1-3	TRBV19	-	many	ASSITGEGNTIY
12	TRBJ2-7	TRBV7-3	-	many	ASRGGRNSYEQY
12	TRBJ2-7	TRBV5-1	TRBD2	many	ASSLLRGGMEQY
12	TRBJ1-6	TRBV6-5	-	medium-sized	ASSYRPPNSPLH
12	TRBJ1-4	TRBV30	TRBD1	once	AWSRQGGYEKLF
12	TRBJ2-3	TRBV11-3	-	few	ASSLISQTDTQY
10	TRBJ2-5	TRBV2	-	many	ASKRVQETQY
14	TRBJ2-2	TRBV6-1	-	medium-sized	ASSFPVPALGGELF
16	TRBJ1-2	TRBV27	-	few	ASTSRAWDRDNNYGYT
11	TRBJ2-7	TRBV11-2	-	-	ASSFYRNYEQY
11	TRBJ2-2	TRBV14	-	many	ASSPFYTGELF
11	TRBJ2-7	TRBV19	-	-	ASSIWSAYEQY
13	TRBJ2-3	TRBV20-1	-	once	SATDSLTSTDTQY
11	TRBJ1-6	TRBV3-1	-	medium-sized	ASSQDARRSLH
15	TRBJ2-6	TRBV9	-	-	ASSESSPSPGTNVLT
13	TRBJ2-6	TRBV30	-	-	AWSVRSGTANVLT
11	TRBJ2-3	TRBV10-3	-	-	AIGVTSTDTQY